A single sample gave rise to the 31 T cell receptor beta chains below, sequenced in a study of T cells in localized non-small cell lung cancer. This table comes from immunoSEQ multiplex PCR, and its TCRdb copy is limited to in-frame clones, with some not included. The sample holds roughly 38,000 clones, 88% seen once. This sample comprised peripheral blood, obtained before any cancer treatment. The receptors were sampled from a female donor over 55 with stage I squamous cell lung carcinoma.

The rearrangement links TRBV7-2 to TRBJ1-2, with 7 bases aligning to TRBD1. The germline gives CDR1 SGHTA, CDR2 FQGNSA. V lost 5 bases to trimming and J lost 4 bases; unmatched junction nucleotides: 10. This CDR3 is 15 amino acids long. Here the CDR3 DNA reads TGTGCCAGCAGCCCCCAACAGGGGTGGGGCTATGGCTACACCTTC. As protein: CASSPQQGWGYGYTF.

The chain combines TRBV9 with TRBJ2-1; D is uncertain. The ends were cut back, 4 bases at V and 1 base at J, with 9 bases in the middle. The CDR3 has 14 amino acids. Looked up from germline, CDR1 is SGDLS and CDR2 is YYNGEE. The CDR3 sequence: CASSPRVSYNEQFF. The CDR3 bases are TGTGCCAGCAGCCCTCGGGTATCCTACAATGAGCAGTTCTTC.

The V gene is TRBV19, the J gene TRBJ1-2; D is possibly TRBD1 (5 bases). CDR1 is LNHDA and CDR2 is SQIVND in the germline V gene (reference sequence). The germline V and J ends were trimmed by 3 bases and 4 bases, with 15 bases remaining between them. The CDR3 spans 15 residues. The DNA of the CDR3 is TGTGCCAGTAGTATGGGTCCAGGGCTCCCCTATGGCTACACCTTC. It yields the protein CASSMGPGLPYGYTF.

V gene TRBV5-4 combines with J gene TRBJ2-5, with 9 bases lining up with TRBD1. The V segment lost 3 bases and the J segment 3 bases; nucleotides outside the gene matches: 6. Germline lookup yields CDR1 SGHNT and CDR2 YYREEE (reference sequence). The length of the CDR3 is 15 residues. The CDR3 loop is CASSSQGAPKETQYF. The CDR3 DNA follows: TGTGCCAGCAGCTCACAGGGGGCGCCGAAAGAGACCCAGTACTTC.

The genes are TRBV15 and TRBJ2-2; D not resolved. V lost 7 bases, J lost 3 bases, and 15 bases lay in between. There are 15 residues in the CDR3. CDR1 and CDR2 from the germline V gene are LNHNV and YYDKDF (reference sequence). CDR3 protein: CATNFAQAHTGELFF. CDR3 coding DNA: TGTGCCACCAACTTCGCGCAGGCTCACACCGGGGAGCTGTTTTTT.

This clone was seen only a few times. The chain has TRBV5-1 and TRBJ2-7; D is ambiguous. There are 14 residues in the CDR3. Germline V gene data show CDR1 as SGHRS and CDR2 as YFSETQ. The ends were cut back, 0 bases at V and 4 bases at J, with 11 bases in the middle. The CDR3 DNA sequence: TGCGCCAGCAGCTTGGATCTCGGGCCTTACGAGCAGTACTTC. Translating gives CASSLDLGPYEQYF. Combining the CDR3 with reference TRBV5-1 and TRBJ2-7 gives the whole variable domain KAGVTQTPRYLIKTRGQQVTLSCSPISGHRSVSWYQQTPGQGLQFLFEYFSETQRNKGNFPGRFSGRQFSNSRSEMNVSTLELGDSALYLCASSLDLGPYEQYFGPGTRLTVT.

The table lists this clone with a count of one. The DNA for the CDR3 is TGTGCCACCGGTGGGCGTAGCACAGATACGCAGTATTTT. Translated, it gives CATGGRSTDTQYF. The V gene is TRBV19, the J gene TRBJ2-3; D gene ambiguous. CDR1 and CDR2 from the germline V gene are LNHDA and SQIVND (reference sequence). The CDR3 contains 13 residues. Trimming took off 10 bases at V and 0 bases at J, with 11 bases between the two ends.

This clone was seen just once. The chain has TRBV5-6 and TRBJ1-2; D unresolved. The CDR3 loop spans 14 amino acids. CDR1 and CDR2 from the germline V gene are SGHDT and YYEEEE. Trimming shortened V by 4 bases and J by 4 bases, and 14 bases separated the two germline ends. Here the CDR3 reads CASSPTRAPYGYTF. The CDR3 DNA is TGTGCCAGCAGCCCGACCCGGGCGCCCTATGGCTACACCTTC. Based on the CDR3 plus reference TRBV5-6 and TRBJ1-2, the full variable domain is DAGVTQSPTHLIKTRGQQVTLRCSPKSGHDTVSWYQQALGQGPQFIFQYYEEEERQRGNFPDRFSGHQFPNYSSELNVNALLLGDSALYLCASSPTRAPYGYTFGSGTRLTVV.

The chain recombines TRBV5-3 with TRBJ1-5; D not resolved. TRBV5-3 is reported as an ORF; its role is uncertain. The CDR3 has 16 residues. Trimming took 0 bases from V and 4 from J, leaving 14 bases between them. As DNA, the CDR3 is TGTGCCAGAAGCTTGGTGGGCAGGCTACCTAATCAGCCCCAGCATTTT. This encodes CARSLVGRLPNQPQHF.

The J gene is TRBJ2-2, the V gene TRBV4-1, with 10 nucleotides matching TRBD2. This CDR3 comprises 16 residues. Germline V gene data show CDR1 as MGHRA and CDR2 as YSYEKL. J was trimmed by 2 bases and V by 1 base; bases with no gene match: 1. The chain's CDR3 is CASSQVAGGNTGELFF. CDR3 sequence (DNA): TGCGCCAGCAGCCAAGTAGCGGGGGGCAACACCGGGGAGCTGTTTTTT.

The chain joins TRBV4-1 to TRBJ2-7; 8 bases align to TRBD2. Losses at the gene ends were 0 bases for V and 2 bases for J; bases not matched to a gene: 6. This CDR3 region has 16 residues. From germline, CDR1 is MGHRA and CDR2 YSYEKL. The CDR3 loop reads CASSQDRSGRAYEQYF. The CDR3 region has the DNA TGCGCCAGCAGCCAAGATAGAAGCGGGAGAGCCTACGAGCAGTACTTC.

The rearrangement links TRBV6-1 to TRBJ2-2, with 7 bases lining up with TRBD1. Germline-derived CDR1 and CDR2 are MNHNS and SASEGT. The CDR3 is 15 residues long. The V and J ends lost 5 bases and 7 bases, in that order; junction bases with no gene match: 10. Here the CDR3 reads CASSSQTGIGGELFF. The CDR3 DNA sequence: TGTGCCAGCAGTTCCCAGACAGGGATTGGCGGGGAGCTGTTTTTT.

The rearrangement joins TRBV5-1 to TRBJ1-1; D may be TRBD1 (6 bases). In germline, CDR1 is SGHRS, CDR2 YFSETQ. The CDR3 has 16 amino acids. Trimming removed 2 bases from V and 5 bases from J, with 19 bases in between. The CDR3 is CASSLNTGRRSTEAFF. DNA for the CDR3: TGCGCCAGCAGCTTAAATACAGGGAGGCGAAGTACTGAAGCTTTCTTT.

The CDR3 sequence is CASSAGTANEKLFF. CDR3 sequence (DNA): TGTGCCAGCAGCGCAGGGACGGCTAATGAAAAACTGTTTTTT. V is TRBV4-2 and J is TRBJ1-4; a weak D match, TRBD1 (5 bases). Germline CDR1 reads LGHNA; CDR2 reads YNFKEQ. The CDR3 is 14 residues long. V was cut by 5 bases and J by 3 bases, with 10 bases left in between.

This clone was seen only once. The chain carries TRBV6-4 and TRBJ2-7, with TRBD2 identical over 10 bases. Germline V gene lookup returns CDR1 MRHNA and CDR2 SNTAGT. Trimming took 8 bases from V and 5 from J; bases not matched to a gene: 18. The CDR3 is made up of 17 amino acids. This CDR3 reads CASPGGGFSGRSHEQYF. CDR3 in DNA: TGTGCCAGCCCTGGGGGGGGGTTTAGCGGGAGGTCCCACGAGCAGTACTTC.

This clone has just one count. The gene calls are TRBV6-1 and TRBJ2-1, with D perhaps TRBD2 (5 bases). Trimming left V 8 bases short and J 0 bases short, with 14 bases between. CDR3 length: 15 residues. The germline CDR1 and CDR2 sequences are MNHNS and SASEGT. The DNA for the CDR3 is TGTGCCAGCCGGGCGGGCCTCAGCTCCTACAATGAGCAGTTCTTC. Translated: CASRAGLSSYNEQFF.

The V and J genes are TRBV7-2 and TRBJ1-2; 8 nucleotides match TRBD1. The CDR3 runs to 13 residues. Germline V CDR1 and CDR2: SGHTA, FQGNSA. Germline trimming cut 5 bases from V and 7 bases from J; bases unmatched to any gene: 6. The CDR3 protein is CASSVDRGGGYTF. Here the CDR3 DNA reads TGTGCCAGCAGCGTTGACAGGGGCGGTGGCTACACCTTC.

Written as DNA, the CDR3 is TGTGCCAGTAGCCGGACTAGCGGGAGTCGCACAGATACGCAGTATTTT. It codes for CASSRTSGSRTDTQYF. The rearrangement links TRBV19 to TRBJ2-3; TRBD2 matches 13 bases. Germline V gene lookup returns CDR1 LNHDA and CDR2 SQIVND (reference sequence). With 6 bases clipped from V and 1 base from J, the junction kept 4 bases outside the gene matches. This CDR3 is 16 amino acids long.

DNA for the CDR3: TGTGCCTGGAGTGTACTCAGGAACACTGAAGCTTTCTTT. Protein sequence: CAWSVLRNTEAFF. V and J are TRBV30 and TRBJ1-1; D uncertain. Germline V gene lookup returns CDR1 GTSNPN and CDR2 SVGIG (reference sequence). CDR3 size: 13 residues. The germline V and J ends were trimmed by 0 bases and 1 base, with 6 bases remaining between them. Full variable domain (rest looked up from reference TRBV30 and TRBJ1-1): SQTIHQWPATLVQPVGSPLSLECTVEGTSNPNLYWYRQAAGRGLQLLFYSVGIGQISSEVPQNLSASRPQDRQFILSSKKLLLSDSGFYLCAWSVLRNTEAFFGQGTRLTVV.

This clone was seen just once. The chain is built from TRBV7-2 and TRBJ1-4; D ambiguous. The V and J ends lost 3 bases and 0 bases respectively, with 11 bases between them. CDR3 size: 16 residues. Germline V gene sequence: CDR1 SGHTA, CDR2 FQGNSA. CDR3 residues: CASSFGPPATNEKLFF. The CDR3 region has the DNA TGTGCCAGCAGCTTTGGCCCCCCTGCAACTAATGAAAAACTGTTTTTT.

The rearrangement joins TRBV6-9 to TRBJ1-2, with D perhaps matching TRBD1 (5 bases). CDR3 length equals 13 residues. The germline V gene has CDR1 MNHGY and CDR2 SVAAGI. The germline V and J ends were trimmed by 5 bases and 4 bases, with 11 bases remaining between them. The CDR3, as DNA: TGTGCCAGCAGTCCGGACAACGGCTATGGCTACACCTTC. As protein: CASSPDNGYGYTF.

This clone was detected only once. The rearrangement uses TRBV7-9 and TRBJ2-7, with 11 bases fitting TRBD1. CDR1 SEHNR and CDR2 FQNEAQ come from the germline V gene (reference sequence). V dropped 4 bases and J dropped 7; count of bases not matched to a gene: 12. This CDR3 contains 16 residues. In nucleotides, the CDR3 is TGTGCCAGCAGCTCCACTCCGGACAGGGGGCAGGGTGAGCAGTACTTC. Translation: CASSSTPDRGQGEQYF.

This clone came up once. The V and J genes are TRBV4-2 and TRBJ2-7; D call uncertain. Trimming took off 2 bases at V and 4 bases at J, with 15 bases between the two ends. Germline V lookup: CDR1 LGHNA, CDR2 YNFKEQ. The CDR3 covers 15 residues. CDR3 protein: CASSQFPGQVYEQYF. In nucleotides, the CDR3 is TGTGCCAGCAGCCAATTCCCTGGCCAAGTATACGAGCAGTACTTC.

CDR3 loop: CASRPIRTHYGYTF. The CDR3 region has the DNA TGTGCCAGCAGACCTATCCGGACACACTATGGCTACACCTTC. The J gene is TRBJ1-2, the V gene TRBV7-8, with D perhaps TRBD1 (5 bases). CDR3 size: 14 residues. Per the germline V gene, CDR1 is SGHVS and CDR2 is FQNEAQ. The V end was cut by 6 bases, the J end by 3 bases, with 14 bases between. The full variable domain, in which reference TRBV7-8 and TRBJ1-2 provide the parts outside the CDR3, is GAGVSQSPRYKVAKRGQDVALRCDPISGHVSLFWYQQALGQGPEFLTYFQNEAQLDKSGLPSDRFFAERPEGSVSTLKIQRTQQEDSAVYLCASRPIRTHYGYTFGSGTRLTVV.

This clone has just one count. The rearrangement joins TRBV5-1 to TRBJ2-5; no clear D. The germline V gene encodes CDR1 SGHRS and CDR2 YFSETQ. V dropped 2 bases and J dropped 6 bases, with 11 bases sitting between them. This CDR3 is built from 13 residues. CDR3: CASSFGQGQTQYF. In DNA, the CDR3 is TGCGCCAGCAGCTTTGGTCAAGGACAGACCCAGTACTTC.

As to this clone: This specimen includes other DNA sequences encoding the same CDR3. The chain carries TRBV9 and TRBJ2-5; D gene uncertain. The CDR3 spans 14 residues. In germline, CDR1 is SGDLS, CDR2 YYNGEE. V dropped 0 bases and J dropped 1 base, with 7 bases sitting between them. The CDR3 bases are TGTGCCAGCAGCGTAGCGGTATCCCAAGAGACCCAGTACTTC. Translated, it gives CASSVAVSQETQYF.

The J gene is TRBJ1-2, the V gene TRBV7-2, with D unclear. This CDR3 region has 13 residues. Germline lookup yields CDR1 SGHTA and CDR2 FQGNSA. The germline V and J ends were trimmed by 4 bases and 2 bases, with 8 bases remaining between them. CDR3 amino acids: CASSYTRNYGYTF. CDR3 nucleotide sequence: TGTGCCAGCAGCTATACACGAAACTATGGCTACACCTTC.

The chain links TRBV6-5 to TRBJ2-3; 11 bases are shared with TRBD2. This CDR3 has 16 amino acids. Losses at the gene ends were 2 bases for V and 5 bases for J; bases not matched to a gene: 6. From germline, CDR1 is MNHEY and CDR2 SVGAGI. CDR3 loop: CASSYGGLAGGDTQYF. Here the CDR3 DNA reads TGTGCCAGCAGTTACGGCGGTCTAGCGGGAGGAGATACGCAGTATTTT.

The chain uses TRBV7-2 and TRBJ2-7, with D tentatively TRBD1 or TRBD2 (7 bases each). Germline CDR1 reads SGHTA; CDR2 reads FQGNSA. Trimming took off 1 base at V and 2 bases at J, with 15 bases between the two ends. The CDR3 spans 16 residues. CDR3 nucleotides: TGTGCCAGCAGCTTAGGAAGGGGGCGGGGGCCCTACGAGCAGTACTTC. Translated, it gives CASSLGRGRGPYEQYF.

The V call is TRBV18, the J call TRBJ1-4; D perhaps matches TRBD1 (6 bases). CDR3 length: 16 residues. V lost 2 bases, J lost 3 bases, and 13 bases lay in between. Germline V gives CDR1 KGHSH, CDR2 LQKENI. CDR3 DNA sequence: TGTGCCAGCTCACCAATCCGGACAGCCTCTAATGAAAAACTGTTTTTT. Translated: CASSPIRTASNEKLFF.

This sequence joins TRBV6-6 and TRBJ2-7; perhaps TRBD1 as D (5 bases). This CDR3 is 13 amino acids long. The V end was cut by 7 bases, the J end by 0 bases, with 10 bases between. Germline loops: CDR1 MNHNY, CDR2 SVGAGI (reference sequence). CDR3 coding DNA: TGTGCCAGCATGGAGACAGACTCCTACGAGCAGTACTTC. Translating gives CASMETDSYEQYF.